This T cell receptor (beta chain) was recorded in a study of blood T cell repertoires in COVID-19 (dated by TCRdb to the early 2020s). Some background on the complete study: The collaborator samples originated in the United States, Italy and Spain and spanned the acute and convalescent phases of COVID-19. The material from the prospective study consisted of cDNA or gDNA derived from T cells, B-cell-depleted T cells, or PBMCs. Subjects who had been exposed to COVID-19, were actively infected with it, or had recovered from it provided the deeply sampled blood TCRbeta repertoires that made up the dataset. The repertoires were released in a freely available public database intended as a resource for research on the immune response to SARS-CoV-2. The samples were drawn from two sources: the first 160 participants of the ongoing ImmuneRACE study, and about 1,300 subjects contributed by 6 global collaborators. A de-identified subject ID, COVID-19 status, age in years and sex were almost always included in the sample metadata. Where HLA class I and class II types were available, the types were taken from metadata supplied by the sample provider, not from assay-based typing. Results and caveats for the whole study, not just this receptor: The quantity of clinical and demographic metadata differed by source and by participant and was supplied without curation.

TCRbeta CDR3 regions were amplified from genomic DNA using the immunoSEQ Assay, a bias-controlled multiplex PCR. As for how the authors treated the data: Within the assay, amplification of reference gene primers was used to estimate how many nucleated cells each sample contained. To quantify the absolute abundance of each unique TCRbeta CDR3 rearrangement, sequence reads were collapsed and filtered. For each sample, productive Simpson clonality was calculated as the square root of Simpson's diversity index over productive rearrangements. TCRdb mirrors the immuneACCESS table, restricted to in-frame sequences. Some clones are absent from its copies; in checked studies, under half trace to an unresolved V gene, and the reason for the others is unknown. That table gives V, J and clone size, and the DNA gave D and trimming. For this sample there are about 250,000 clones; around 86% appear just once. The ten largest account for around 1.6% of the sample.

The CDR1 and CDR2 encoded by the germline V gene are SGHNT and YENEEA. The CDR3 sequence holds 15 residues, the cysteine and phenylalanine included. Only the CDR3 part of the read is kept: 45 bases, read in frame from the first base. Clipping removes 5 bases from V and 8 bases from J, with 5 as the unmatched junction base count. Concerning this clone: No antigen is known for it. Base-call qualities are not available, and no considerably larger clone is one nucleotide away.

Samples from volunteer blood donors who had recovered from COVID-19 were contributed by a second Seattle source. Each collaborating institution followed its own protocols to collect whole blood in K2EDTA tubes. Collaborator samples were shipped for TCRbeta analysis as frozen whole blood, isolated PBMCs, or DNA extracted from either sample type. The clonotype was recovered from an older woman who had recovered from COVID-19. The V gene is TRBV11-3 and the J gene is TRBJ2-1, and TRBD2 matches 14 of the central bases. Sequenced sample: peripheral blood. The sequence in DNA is TGTGCCAGCAGCAAGGGACTAGCGGGGGTCGATGAGCAGTTCTTC. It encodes CASSKGLAGVDEQFF.